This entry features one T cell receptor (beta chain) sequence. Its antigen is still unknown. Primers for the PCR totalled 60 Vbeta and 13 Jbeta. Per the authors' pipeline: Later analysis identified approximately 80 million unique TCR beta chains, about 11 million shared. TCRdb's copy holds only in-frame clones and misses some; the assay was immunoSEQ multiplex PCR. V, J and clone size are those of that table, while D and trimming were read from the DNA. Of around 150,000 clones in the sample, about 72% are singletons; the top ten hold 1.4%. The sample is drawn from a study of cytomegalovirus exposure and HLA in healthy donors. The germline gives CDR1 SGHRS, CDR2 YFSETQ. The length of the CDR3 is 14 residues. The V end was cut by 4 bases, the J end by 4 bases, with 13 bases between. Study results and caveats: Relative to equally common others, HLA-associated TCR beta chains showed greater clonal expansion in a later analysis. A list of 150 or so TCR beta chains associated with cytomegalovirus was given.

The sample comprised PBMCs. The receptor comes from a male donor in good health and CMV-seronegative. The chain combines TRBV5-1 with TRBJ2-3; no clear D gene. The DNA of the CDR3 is TGCGCCAGCAGCAGGTCCGGTGGAGCAGATACGCAGTATTTT. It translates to CASSRSGGADTQYF.